This entry lists 27 T cell receptor beta chains sequenced from one sample in a study of shared clonotypes between healthy human individuals. Generated by immunoSEQ multiplex PCR, the TCRdb table keeps only in-frame clones and is missing some. This sample has approximately 2.5 million clones, with approximately 93% found just once. Sequencing was performed on naive CD4+ T cells from PBMCs. Subset noted: CD45RA+ positively selected. Source of these receptors: a man in his late teens or twenties in good health. Some clones in this sample may be carry-over from other donors' samples.

The rearrangement uses TRBV5-4 and TRBJ2-1; 11 bases map to TRBD1. J was trimmed by 8 bases and V by 4 bases; bases with no gene match: 8. The CDR3 runs to 15 residues. Per germline, CDR1 SGHNT and CDR2 YYREEE (reference sequence). CDR3 sequence: CASSPDRGRRDEQFF. The CDR3 DNA follows: TGTGCCAGCAGCCCGGACAGGGGGCGAAGAGATGAGCAGTTCTTC. The complete variable domain, with remaining parts taken from reference TRBV5-4 and TRBJ2-1, reads ETGVTQSPTHLIKTRGQQVTLRCSSQSGHNTVSWYQQALGQGPQFIFQYYREEENGRGNFPPRFSGLQFPNYSSELNVNALELDDSALYLCASSPDRGRRDEQFFGPGTRLTVL.

Regarding this clone: This specimen includes other DNA sequences encoding the same CDR3. The genes are TRBV5-1 and TRBJ2-3; D gene uncertain. Trimming pared 0 bases from V and 2 bases from J, leaving 7 bases between. The CDR3 has 14 amino acids. The germline V gene encodes CDR1 SGHRS and CDR2 YFSETQ. The CDR3 is CASSLGLATDTQYF. The CDR3 DNA follows: TGCGCCAGCAGCTTGGGATTAGCCACAGATACGCAGTATTTT.

This clone occurred a few times. The sample has other DNA sequences that encode this CDR3 too. The chain combines TRBV7-9 with TRBJ1-1; D gene unclear. Germline-derived CDR1 and CDR2 are SEHNR and FQNEAQ (reference sequence). CDR3 length: 13 residues. Trimming shortened V by 1 base and J by 1 base, and 4 bases separated the two germline ends. The CDR3: CASSLDPNTEAFF. In DNA, the CDR3 is TGTGCCAGCAGCTTAGACCCGAACACTGAAGCTTTCTTT.

This chain joins TRBV27 and TRBJ1-2, with TRBD1 identical over 8 bases. CDR3 size: 17 residues. Germline CDR1 reads MNHEY; CDR2 reads SMNVEV (reference sequence). Unmatched junction bases numbered 15, after V lost 8 bases and J lost 1 base. CDR3 DNA sequence: TGTGCCAGCCAAACCGAACGACGCAGGGGGCTTAACTATGGCTACACCTTC. Encoded protein: CASQTERRRGLNYGYTF.

The chain employs TRBV2 and TRBJ2-3, with 14 bases fitting TRBD2. Germline trimming cut 6 bases from V and 5 bases from J; bases unmatched to any gene: 4. The CDR3 spans 15 residues. From germline, CDR1 is SNHLY and CDR2 FYNNEI. The CDR3 region is CASRVGLAGGDTQYF. The CDR3 DNA reads as TGTGCCAGCAGGGTCGGACTAGCGGGAGGAGATACGCAGTATTTT.

On this clone: Other DNA sequences in this specimen translate into the identical CDR3. The rearrangement uses TRBV18 and TRBJ2-7; D gene uncertain. The germline V gene has CDR1 KGHSH and CDR2 LQKENI. The CDR3 spans 13 residues. Trimming removed 5 bases from V and 0 bases from J, with 8 bases in between. CDR3 in amino acids: CASSSGISYEQYF. The CDR3 DNA reads TGTGCCAGCTCATCAGGAATCTCCTACGAGCAGTACTTC.

The J gene is TRBJ2-7, the V gene TRBV19; the match to TRBD2 covers 8 bases. Trimming removed 2 bases from V and 4 bases from J; junction bases left unmatched: 7. The CDR3 has 15 amino acids. In germline, CDR1 is LNHDA, CDR2 SQIVND (reference sequence). The DNA of the CDR3 is TGTGCCAGTAGTATATCCTCGGGACTAGTGTACGAGCAGTACTTC. Translated, it gives CASSISSGLVYEQYF.

This clone has a handful of counts. Other DNA sequences in the same sample also yield this CDR3. The genes are TRBV6-5 and TRBJ1-1, with D perhaps matching TRBD1 (5 bases). The CDR3 sequence is 13 residues long. With 0 bases removed from V and 5 bases from J, the gap between germline ends came to 7 bases. Looked up from germline, CDR1 is MNHEY and CDR2 is SVGAGI. CDR3 in DNA: TGTGCCAGCAGTTACTCATGGGGGACTGAAGCTTTCTTT. This codes for CASSYSWGTEAFF.

Points on this clone: Other DNA sequences of this sample code for an identical CDR3. The rearrangement links TRBV30 to TRBJ2-2, with TRBD2 matching over 10 bases. CDR3 length: 16 amino acids. Germline CDR1 and CDR2: GTSNPN and SVGIG (reference sequence). V dropped 1 base and J dropped 2; count of bases not matched to a gene: 4. The CDR3 region is CAWSGLAGANTGELFF. In DNA form, the CDR3 reads TGTGCCTGGAGTGGGCTAGCGGGAGCTAACACCGGGGAGCTGTTTTTT.

V usage is TRBV19 and J usage is TRBJ1-1; a possible D gene is TRBD1 (5 bases). This CDR3 contains 14 residues. The germline CDR1 and CDR2 sequences are LNHDA and SQIVND (reference sequence). V gave up 5 bases and J gave up 5 bases, with 15 bases separating them. The CDR3, as DNA: TGTGCCAGTAGTGTCCCGGGGACCGGGACTGAAGCTTTCTTT. It is translated as CASSVPGTGTEAFF.

This chain uses TRBV7-3 with TRBJ2-3; D gene unclear. Trimming removed 1 base at V and 4 bases at J, with 15 bases between. The CDR3 runs 16 residues. CDR1 is SGHTA and CDR2 is FQGTGA in the germline V gene. The CDR3 region has the DNA TGTGCCAGCAGCTTAATGGGAAATATATCCCCAGATACGCAGTATTTT. Protein product: CASSLMGNISPDTQYF.

This chain uses TRBV5-1 with TRBJ2-3; D might be TRBD1 (5 bases). This CDR3 spans 14 amino acids. Trimming removed 0 bases from V and 6 bases from J, with 11 bases in between. Germline V lookup: CDR1 SGHRS, CDR2 YFSETQ. Here the CDR3 reads CASSLARDRDTQYF. DNA of the CDR3: TGCGCCAGCAGCTTGGCCAGGGATCGGGATACGCAGTATTTT.

The J gene is TRBJ2-7, the V gene TRBV10-2; 12 bases align to TRBD2. The CDR3 consists of 15 residues. Looked up from germline, CDR1 is WSHSY and CDR2 is SAAADI. J lost 2 bases, V lost 6 bases, and 5 bases had no gene match. The CDR3 sequence: CASRTSGSNAYEQYF. Here the CDR3 DNA reads TGCGCCAGCAGGACTAGCGGGAGTAACGCCTACGAGCAGTACTTC.

The chain couples TRBV19 to TRBJ2-7, with 11 nucleotides matching TRBD1. The ends lost 7 bases at V and 0 bases at J; junction bases unmatched: 8. Looked up from germline, CDR1 is LNHDA and CDR2 is SQIVND (reference sequence). CDR3 length: 16 residues. DNA of the CDR3: TGTGCCAGTACCAACCCCGGGACAGGGGGCTCCTACGAGCAGTACTTC. It is translated as CASTNPGTGGSYEQYF.

CDR3 region: CASSVFGGRVTDTQYF. CDR3 nucleotides: TGTGCCAGCAGCGTGTTTGGGGGGCGAGTGACAGATACGCAGTATTTT. This chain connects TRBV9 to TRBJ2-3, with D possibly called TRBD1 or TRBD2 (6 bases each). This CDR3 spans 16 amino acids. Looked up from germline, CDR1 is SGDLS and CDR2 is YYNGEE. With 2 bases removed from V and 3 bases from J, the gap between germline ends came to 16 bases.

The rearrangement uses TRBV11-1 and TRBJ1-2; D is uncertain. V was pared by 5 bases and J by 5 bases, with 18 bases between. CDR3 length: 15 amino acids. Germline V CDR1 and CDR2: SGHAT, FQDESV (reference sequence). The CDR3: CASSHKSGRAYGYTF. The DNA of the CDR3 is TGTGCCAGCAGCCACAAATCCGGACGGGCTTATGGCTACACCTTC.

The chain recombines TRBV21-1 with TRBJ1-5. TRBV21-1 is described as a pseudogene. CDR3 length: 16 amino acids. The CDR3, as DNA: TGTGCCAGCAGGAAGTTGCTACATTGGCATCATCAGCCCCAGCATTTT. Amino acids: CASRKLLHWHHQPQHF.

This chain connects TRBV30 to TRBJ2-7; 7 nucleotides align to TRBD2. From germline, CDR1 is GTSNPN and CDR2 SVGIG (reference sequence). The CDR3 has 14 amino acids. J was trimmed by 4 bases and V by 1 base; bases with no gene match: 7. CDR3 residues: CAWSGGEGQYEQYF. The DNA of the CDR3 is TGTGCCTGGAGTGGGGGGGAGGGCCAATACGAGCAGTACTTC.

The V and J genes are TRBV6-6 and TRBJ1-2; D might be TRBD1 (5 bases). Per the germline V gene, CDR1 is MNHNY and CDR2 is SVGAGI (reference sequence). Trimming took off 6 bases at V and 8 bases at J, with 25 bases between the two ends. The CDR3 loop spans 16 amino acids. For the CDR3, the DNA is TGTGCCAGCAGCCCAGAACAGGAGCGGAGTTCGGGAGGCTACACCTTC. It codes for CASSPEQERSSGGYTF.

There are a few counts of this clone. The V call is TRBV5-1, the J call TRBJ2-7, with D perhaps matching TRBD1 or TRBD2 (6 bases each). The CDR3 consists of 14 residues. Germline values: CDR1 SGHRS, CDR2 YFSETQ. The V and J ends lost 2 bases and 0 bases respectively, with 9 bases between them. The CDR3 DNA reads TGCGCCAGCAGCTTCGAGGGGGGCTCCTACGAGCAGTACTTC. Translated: CASSFEGGSYEQYF.

The chain is built from TRBV6-1 and TRBJ2-4; 7 bases align to TRBD2. V lost 4 bases, J lost 5 bases, and 20 bases stayed unmatched. This CDR3 is built from 19 residues. Looked up from germline, CDR1 is MNHNS and CDR2 is SASEGT. This CDR3 is CASSAGLGSKTRGQNIQYF. The CDR3 DNA reads TGTGCCAGCAGTGCTGGACTAGGGTCAAAAACAAGAGGGCAAAACATTCAGTACTTC.

Notes on this clone: The same CDR3 can be traced to other DNA sequences in this sample. This chain uses TRBV7-9 with TRBJ2-3; D remains ambiguous. The CDR3 covers 14 residues. Per germline, CDR1 SEHNR and CDR2 FQNEAQ (reference sequence). V lost 0 bases and J 0 bases, leaving 4 bases between the germline ends. The CDR3 region has the DNA TGTGCCAGCAGCTTAGCGCGGAGCACAGATACGCAGTATTTT. Its protein is CASSLARSTDTQYF.

This chain connects TRBV10-2 to TRBJ2-1; D remains ambiguous. The CDR3 spans 15 residues. The germline gives CDR1 WSHSY, CDR2 SAAADI. Trimming pared 1 base from V and 11 bases from J, leaving 18 bases between. The CDR3 loop reads CASSEYPSAQTQQFF. The CDR3 nucleotides are TGCGCCAGCAGTGAGTACCCCAGCGCCCAGACTCAGCAGTTCTTC.

The rearrangement uses TRBV25-1 and TRBJ1-4, with D unclear. Germline-derived CDR1 and CDR2 are MGHDK and SYGVNS. CDR3 length: 14 amino acids. Trimming removed 6 bases from V and 0 bases from J, with 8 bases in between. CDR3 in amino acids: CASSDGATNEKLFF. The CDR3 DNA reads TGTGCCAGCAGCGACGGAGCAACTAATGAAAAACTGTTTTTT. The full variable domain, its missing parts supplied by reference TRBV25-1 and TRBJ1-4, is EADIYQTPRYLVIGTGKKITLECSQTMGHDKMYWYQQDPGMELHLIHYSYGVNSTEKGDLSSESTVSRIRTEHFPLTLESARPSHTSQYLCASSDGATNEKLFFGSGTQLSVL.

The rearrangement links TRBV11-1 to TRBJ2-5; D is undetermined. From germline, CDR1 is SGHAT and CDR2 FQDESV (reference sequence). This CDR3 is 12 amino acids long. Trimming cost V 6 bases and J 5 bases, with 10 bases left between them. CDR3 sequence (DNA): TGTGCCAGCAGTTCCGGATCGGAGACCCAGTACTTC. Encoded protein: CASSSGSETQYF.

This chain links TRBV5-1 with TRBJ2-7; a weak D match, TRBD2 (5 bases). Germline V gene lookup returns CDR1 SGHRS and CDR2 YFSETQ. V lost 1 base and J lost 7, with 12 bases in between. The CDR3 sequence is 13 residues long. CDR3 protein: CASSLTAEAEQYF. CDR3 DNA sequence: TGCGCCAGCAGCTTGACGGCGGAGGCAGAGCAGTACTTC.

The J gene is TRBJ2-7, the V gene TRBV2; 15 nucleotides line up with TRBD2. Germline V gene data show CDR1 as SNHLY and CDR2 as FYNNEI. The J segment lost 6 bases and the V segment lost 6 bases, leaving 9 bases of the junction unmatched. The CDR3 has 16 residues. CDR3 protein: CASSFGLAGGPPEQYF. CDR3 bases: TGTGCCAGCAGCTTCGGACTAGCGGGAGGGCCACCCGAGCAGTACTTC.